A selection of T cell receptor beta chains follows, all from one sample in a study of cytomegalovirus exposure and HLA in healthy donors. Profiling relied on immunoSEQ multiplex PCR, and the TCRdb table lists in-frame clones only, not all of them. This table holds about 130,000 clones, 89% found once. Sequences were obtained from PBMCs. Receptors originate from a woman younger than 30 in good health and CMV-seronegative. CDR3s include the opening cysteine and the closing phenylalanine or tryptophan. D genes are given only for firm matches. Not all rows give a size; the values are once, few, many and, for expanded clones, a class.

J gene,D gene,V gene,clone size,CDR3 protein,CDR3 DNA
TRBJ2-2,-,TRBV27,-,CASSLSVGGPNTGELFF,TGTGCCAGCAGTTTATCGGTAGGGGGACCGAACACCGGGGAGCTGTTTTTT
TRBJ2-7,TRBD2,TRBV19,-,CASSIDAGGPYEQYF,TGTGCCAGTAGTATAGATGCGGGAGGTCCCTACGAGCAGTACTTC
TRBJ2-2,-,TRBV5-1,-,CASSLETRASGELFF,TGTGCCAGCAGCCTCGAGACGCGGGCGTCCGGGGAGCTGTTTTTT
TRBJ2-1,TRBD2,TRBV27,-,CASSVVERGEQFF,TGTGCCAGCAGCGTGGTAGAGCGGGGCGAGCAGTTCTTC
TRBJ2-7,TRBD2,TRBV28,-,CASSPRGRGSYEQYF,TGTGCCAGCAGCCCACGCGGGAGGGGGTCCTACGAGCAGTACTTC
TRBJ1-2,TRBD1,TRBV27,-,CASSLEGAGGYGYTF,TGTGCCAGCAGTTTAGAGGGGGCGGGGGGTTATGGCTACACCTTC
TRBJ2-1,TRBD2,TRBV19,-,CASSSREGYNEQFF,TGTGCCAGTAGTAGTCGGGAGGGCTACAATGAGCAGTTCTTC
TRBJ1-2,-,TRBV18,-,CASSAGTRGYTF,TGTGCCAGCTCAGCAGGGACTCGTGGCTACACCTTC
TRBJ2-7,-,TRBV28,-,CASSPTSGEKIYEQYF,TGTGCCAGCAGTCCAACAAGCGGCGAAAAAATCTACGAGCAGTACTTC
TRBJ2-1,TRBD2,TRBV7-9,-,CASSLEWSSGYNEQFF,TGTGCCAGCAGCTTAGAGTGGTCTAGCGGATACAATGAGCAGTTCTTC
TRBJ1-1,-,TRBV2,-,CATPGLLTGDTEAFF,TGTGCAACCCCGGGACTACTCACGGGGGACACTGAAGCTTTCTTT
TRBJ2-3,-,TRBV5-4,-,CASSSLQAPSTDTQYF,TGTGCCAGCAGCTCTTTACAGGCACCTAGCACAGATACGCAGTATTTT
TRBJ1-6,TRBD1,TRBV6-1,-,CASSGRTGFFSYNSPLHF,TGTGCCAGCAGTGGCAGGACAGGGTTTTTTTCCTATAATTCACCCCTCCACTTT
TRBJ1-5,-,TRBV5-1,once,CASSPSDFNQPQHF,TGCGCCAGCAGCCCATCAGATTTCAATCAGCCCCAGCATTTT
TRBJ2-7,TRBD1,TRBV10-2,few,CASSNDRVGEQYF,TGCGCCAGCAGTAACGACAGGGTCGGCGAGCAGTACTTC
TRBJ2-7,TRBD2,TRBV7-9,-,CASSFPGGAYEQYF,TGTGCCAGCAGCTTTCCGGGAGGAGCCTACGAGCAGTACTTC
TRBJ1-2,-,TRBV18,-,CASSPPLANGYTF,TGTGCCAGCTCACCCCCCTTGGCCAATGGCTACACCTTC
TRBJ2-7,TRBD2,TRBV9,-,CASSVRWGGYEQYF,TGTGCCAGCAGCGTCCGGTGGGGGGGCTACGAGCAGTACTTC
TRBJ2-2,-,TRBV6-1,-,CASGRYTGELFF,TGTGCCAGCGGGAGGTACACCGGGGAGCTGTTTTTT
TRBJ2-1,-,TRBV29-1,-,CSVELLDLNEQFF,TGCAGCGTTGAATTGCTAGACCTCAATGAGCAGTTCTTC
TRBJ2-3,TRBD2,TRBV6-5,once,CASSLTSATDTQYF,TGTGCCAGCAGTCTTACTAGCGCCACAGATACGCAGTATTTT
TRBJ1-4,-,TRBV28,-,CASSSLPSLGRDEKLFF,TGTGCCAGCAGTTCCCTCCCTTCCCTCGGGAGGGATGAAAAACTGTTTTTT
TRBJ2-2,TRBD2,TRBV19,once,CASSIDRGRAVGELFF,TGTGCCAGTAGTATAGATCGTGGGAGGGCCGTCGGGGAGCTGTTTTTT
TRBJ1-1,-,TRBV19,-,CATKEGNTEAFF,TGTGCCACTAAAGAGGGGAACACTGAAGCTTTCTTT
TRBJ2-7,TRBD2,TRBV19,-,CASRRTSGNYYEQYF,TGTGCCAGTAGACGGACTAGCGGGAACTACTACGAGCAGTACTTC
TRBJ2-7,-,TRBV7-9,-,CASSLGTYEQYF,TGTGCCAGCAGCTTAGGTACCTACGAGCAGTACTTC
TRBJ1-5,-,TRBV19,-,CASSIDTAGGLQPQHF,TGTGCCAGTAGTATAGATACGGCAGGCGGGTTACAGCCCCAGCATTTT
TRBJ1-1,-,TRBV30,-,CAWSVLRGPAFF,TGTGCCTGGAGTGTACTGCGGGGGCCGGCTTTCTTT